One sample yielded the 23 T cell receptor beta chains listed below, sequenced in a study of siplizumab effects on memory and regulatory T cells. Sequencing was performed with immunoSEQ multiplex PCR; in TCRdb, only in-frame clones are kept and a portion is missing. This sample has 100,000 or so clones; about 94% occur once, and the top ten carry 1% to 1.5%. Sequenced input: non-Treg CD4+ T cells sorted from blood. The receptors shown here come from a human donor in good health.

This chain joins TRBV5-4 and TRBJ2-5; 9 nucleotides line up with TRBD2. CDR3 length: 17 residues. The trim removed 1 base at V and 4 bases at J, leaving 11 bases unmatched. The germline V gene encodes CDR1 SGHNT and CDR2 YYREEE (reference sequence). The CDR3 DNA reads TGTGCCAGCAGCTTGCTTAGCGGGAGTGGCTCGAGAGAGACCCAGTACTTC. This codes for CASSLLSGSGSRETQYF.

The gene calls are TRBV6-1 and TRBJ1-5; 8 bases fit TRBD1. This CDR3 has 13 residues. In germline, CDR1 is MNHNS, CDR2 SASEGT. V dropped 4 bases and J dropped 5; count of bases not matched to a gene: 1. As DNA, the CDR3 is TGTGCCAGCAGTGTGGACAGGGATCAGCCCCAGCATTTT. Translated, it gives CASSVDRDQPQHF.

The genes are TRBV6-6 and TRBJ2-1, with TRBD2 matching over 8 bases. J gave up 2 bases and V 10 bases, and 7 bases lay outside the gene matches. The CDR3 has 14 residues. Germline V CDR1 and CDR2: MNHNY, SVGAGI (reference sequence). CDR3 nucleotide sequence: TGTGCCATCCGAACTAGCGGAGCCTACAATGAGCAGTTCTTC. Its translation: CAIRTSGAYNEQFF.

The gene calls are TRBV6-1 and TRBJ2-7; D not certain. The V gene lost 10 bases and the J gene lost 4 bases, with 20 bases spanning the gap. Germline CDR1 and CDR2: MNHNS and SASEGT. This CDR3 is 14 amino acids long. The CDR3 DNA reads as TGTGCCACCGATCCCAGACATTCCGCATACGAGCAGTACTTC. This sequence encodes CATDPRHSAYEQYF.

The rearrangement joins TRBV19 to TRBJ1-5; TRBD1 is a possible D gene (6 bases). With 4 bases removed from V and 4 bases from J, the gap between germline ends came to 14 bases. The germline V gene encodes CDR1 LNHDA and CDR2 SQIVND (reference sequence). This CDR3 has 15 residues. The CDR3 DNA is TGTGCCAGTAGTAAGGAGGGGGTGGGAAATCAGCCCCAGCATTTT. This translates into CASSKEGVGNQPQHF.

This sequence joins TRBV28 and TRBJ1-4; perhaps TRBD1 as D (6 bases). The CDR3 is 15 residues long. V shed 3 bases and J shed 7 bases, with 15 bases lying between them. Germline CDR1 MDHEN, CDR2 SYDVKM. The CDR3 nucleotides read TGTGCCAGCAGTTTGACACAGGGAGGAGGTGAAAAACTGTTTTTT. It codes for CASSLTQGGGEKLFF.

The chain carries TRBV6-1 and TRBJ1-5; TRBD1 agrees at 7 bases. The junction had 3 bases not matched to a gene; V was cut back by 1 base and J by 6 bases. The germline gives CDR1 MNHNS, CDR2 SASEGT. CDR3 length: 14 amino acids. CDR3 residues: CASSEGSGGQPQHF. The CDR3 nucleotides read TGTGCCAGCAGTGAAGGGTCAGGGGGTCAGCCCCAGCATTTT.

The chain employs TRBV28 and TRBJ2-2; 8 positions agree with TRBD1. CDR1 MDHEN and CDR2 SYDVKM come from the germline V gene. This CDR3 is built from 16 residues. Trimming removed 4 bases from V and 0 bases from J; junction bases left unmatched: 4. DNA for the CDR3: TGTGCCAGCAGTTCTCCGGACAGGGCGAACACCGGGGAGCTGTTTTTT. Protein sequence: CASSSPDRANTGELFF.

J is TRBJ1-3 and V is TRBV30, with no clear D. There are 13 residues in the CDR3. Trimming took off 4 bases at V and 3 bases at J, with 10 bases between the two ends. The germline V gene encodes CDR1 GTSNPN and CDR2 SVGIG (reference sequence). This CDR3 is CAWTLADGNTIYF. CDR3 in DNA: TGTGCCTGGACGCTGGCGGATGGAAACACCATATATTTT.

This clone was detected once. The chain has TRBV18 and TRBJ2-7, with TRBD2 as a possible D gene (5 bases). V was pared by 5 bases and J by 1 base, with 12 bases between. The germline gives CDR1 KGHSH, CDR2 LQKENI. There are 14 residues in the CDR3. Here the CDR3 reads CASSTSGLSYEQYF. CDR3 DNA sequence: TGTGCCAGCTCAACAAGTGGACTGTCCTACGAGCAGTACTTC. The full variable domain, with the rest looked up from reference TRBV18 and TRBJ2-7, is NAGVMQNPRHLVRRRGQEARLRCSPMKGHSHVYWYRQLPEEGLKFMVYLQKENIIDESGMPKERFSAEFPKEGPSILRIQQVVRGDSAAYFCASSTSGLSYEQYFGPGTRLTVT.

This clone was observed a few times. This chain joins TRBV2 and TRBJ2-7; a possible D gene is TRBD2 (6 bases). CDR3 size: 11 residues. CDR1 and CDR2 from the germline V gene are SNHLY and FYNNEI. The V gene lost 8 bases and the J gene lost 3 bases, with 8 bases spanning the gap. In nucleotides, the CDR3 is TGTGCCAGCGGGGAGGTCTACGAGCAGTACTTC. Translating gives CASGEVYEQYF.

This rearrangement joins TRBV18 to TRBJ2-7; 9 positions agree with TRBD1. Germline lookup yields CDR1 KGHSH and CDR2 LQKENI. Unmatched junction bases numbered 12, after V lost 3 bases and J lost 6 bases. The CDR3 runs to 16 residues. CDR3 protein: CASSPLRGQGESEQYF. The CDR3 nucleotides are TGTGCCAGCTCACCGTTAAGGGGACAGGGTGAGAGCGAGCAGTACTTC.

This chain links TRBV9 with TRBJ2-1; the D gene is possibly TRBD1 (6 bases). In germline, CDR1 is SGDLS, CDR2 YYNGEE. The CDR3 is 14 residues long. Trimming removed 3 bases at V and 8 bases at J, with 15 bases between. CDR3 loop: CASSATGTGYEQFF. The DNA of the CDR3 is TGTGCCAGCAGCGCCACAGGGACGGGTTATGAGCAGTTCTTC.

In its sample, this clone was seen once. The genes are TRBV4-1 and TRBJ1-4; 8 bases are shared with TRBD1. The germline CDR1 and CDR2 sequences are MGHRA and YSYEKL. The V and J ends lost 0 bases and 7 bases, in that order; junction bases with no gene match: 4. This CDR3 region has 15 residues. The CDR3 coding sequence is TGCGCCAGCAGCCAAGATGGGCAGGGGGCTGAAAAACTGTTTTTT. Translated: CASSQDGQGAEKLFF.

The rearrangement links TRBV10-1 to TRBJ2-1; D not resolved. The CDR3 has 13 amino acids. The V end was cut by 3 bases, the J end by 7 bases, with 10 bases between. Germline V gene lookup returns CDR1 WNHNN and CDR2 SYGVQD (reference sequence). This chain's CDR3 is CASSDPTRNEQFF. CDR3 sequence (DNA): TGCGCCAGCAGTGACCCTACGAGAAATGAGCAGTTCTTC.

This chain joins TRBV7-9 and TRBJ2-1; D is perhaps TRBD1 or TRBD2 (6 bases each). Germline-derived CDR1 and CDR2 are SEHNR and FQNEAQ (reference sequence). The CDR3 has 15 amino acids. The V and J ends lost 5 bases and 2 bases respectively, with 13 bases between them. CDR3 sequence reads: CASSPRGAAYNEQFF. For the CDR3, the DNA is TGTGCCAGCAGCCCGAGGGGGGCCGCCTACAATGAGCAGTTCTTC. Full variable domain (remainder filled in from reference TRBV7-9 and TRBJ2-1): DTGVSQNPRHKITKRGQNVTFRCDPISEHNRLYWYRQTLGQGPEFLTYFQNEAQLEKSRLLSDRFSAERPKGSFSTLEIQRTEQGDSAMYLCASSPRGAAYNEQFFGPGTRLTVL.

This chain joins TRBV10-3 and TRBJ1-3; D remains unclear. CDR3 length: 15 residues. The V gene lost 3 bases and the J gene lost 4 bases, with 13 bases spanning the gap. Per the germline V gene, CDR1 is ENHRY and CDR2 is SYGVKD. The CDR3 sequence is CAISETGPPGNTIYF. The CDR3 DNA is TGTGCCATCAGTGAAACCGGGCCACCAGGAAACACCATATATTTT.

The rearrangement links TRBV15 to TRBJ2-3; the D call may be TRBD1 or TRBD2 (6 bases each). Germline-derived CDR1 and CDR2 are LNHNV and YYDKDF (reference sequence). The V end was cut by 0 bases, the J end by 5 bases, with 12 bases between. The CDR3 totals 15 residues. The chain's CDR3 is CATSRDKGGQDTQYF. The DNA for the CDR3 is TGTGCCACCAGCAGAGATAAGGGGGGCCAAGATACGCAGTATTTT.

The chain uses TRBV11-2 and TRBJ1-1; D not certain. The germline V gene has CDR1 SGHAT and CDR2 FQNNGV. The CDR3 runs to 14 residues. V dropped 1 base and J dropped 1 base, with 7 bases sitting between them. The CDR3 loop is CASSLVAGNTEAFF. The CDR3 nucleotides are TGTGCCAGCAGCTTAGTAGCCGGGAACACTGAAGCTTTCTTT.

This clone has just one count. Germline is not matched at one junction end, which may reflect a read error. The CDR3 protein is CASKDLSSQPQHF. Written as DNA, the CDR3 is TGTGCCAGTAAAGACTTAAGCAGTCAGCCCCAGCATTTT. The chain uses TRBV19 and TRBJ1-5; no reliable D call. Germline CDR1 and CDR2: LNHDA and SQIVND (reference sequence). The CDR3 runs to 13 residues.

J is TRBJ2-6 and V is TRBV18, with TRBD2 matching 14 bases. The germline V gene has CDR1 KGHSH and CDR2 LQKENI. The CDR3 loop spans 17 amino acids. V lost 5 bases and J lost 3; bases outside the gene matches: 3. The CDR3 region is CASSATSGRDGANVLTF. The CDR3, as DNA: TGTGCCAGCTCAGCGACTAGCGGGAGGGATGGGGCCAACGTCCTGACTTTC. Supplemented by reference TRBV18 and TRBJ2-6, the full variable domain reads NAGVMQNPRHLVRRRGQEARLRCSPMKGHSHVYWYRQLPEEGLKFMVYLQKENIIDESGMPKERFSAEFPKEGPSILRIQQVVRGDSAAYFCASSATSGRDGANVLTFGAGSRLTVL.

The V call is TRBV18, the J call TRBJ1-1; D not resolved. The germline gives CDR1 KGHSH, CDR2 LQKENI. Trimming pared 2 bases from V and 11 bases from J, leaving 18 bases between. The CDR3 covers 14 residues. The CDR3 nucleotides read TGTGCCAGCTCACCAGAGGGCGGCGGTAGGCGGGCTTTCTTT. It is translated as CASSPEGGGRRAFF.

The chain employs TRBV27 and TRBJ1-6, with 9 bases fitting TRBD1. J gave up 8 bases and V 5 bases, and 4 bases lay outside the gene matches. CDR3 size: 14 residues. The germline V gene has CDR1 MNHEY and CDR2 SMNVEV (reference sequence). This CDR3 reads CASSPDRGDSPLHF. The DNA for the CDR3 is TGTGCCAGCAGTCCGGACAGGGGAGATTCACCCCTCCACTTT.